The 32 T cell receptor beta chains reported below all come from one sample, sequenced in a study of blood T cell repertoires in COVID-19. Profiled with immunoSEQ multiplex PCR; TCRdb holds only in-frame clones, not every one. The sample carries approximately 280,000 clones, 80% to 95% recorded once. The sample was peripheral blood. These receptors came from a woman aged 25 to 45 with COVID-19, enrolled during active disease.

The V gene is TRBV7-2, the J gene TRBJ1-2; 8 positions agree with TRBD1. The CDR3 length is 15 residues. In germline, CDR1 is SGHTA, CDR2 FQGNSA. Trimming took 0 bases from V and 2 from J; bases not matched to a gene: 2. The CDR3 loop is CASSLARGQNYGYTF. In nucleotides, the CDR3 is TGTGCCAGCAGCTTAGCCAGGGGGCAAAACTATGGCTACACCTTC. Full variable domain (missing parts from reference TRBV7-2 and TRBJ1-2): GAGVSQSPSNKVTEKGKDVELRCDPISGHTALYWYRQSLGQGLEFLIYFQGNSAPDKSGLPSDRFSAERTGGSVSTLTIQRTQQEDSAVYLCASSLARGQNYGYTFGSGTRLTVV.

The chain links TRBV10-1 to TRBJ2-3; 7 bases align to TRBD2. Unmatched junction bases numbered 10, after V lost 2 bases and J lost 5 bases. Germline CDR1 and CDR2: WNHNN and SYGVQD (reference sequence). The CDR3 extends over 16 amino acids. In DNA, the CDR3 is TGCGCCAGCAGTGAGCATGCGGGAGTGGTTCGAGATACGCAGTATTTT. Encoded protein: CASSEHAGVVRDTQYF.

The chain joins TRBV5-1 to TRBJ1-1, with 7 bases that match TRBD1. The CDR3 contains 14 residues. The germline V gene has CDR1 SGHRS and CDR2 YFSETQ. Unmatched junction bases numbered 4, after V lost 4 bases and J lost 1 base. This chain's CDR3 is CASSTQGTNTEAFF. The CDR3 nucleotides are TGCGCCAGCAGCACACAGGGGACGAACACTGAAGCTTTCTTT.

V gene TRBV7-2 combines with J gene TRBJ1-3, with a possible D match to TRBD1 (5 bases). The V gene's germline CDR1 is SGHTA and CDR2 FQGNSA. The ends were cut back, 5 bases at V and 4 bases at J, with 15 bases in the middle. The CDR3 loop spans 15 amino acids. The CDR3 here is CASSQRGGGGNTIYF. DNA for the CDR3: TGTGCCAGCAGCCAAAGGGGAGGCGGCGGAAACACCATATATTTT.

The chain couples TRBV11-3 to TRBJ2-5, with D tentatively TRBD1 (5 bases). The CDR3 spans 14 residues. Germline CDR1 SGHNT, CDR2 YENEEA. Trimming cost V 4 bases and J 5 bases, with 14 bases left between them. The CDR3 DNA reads TGTGCCAGCAGCTCACAAGGGGTCCCGGAGACCCAGTACTTC. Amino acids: CASSSQGVPETQYF. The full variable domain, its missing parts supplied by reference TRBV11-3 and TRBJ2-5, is EAGVVQSPRYKIIEKKQPVAFWCNPISGHNTLYWYLQNLGQGPELLIRYENEEAVDDSQLPKDRFSAERLKGVDSTLKIQPAELGDSAVYLCASSSQGVPETQYFGPGTRLLVL.

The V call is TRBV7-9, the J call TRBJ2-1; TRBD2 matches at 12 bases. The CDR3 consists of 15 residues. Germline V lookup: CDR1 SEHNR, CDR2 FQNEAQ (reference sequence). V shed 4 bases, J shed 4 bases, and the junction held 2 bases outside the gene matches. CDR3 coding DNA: TGTGCCAGCAGCTCGGGACTAGCGGGTTACAATGAGCAGTTCTTC. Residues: CASSSGLAGYNEQFF.

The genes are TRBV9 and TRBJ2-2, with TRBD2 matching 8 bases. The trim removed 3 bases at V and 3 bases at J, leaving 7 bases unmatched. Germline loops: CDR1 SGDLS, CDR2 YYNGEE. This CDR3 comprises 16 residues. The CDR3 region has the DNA TGTGCCAGCAGCGGGGGCGGGGGGCCGGACACCGGGGAGCTGTTTTTT. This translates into CASSGGGGPDTGELFF.

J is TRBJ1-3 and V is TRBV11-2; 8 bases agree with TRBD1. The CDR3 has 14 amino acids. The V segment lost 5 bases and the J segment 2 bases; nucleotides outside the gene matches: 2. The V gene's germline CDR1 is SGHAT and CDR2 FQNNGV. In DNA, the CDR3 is TGTGCCAGCAGCGTCAGGGGGCCTGGAAACACCATATATTTT. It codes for CASSVRGPGNTIYF.

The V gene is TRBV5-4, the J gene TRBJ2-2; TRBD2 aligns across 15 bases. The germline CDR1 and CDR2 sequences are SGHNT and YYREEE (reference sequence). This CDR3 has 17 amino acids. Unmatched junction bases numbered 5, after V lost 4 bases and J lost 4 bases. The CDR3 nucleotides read TGTGCCAGCAGCCGCCCGGGACTAGCGGGAGGCACCGGGGAGCTGTTTTTT. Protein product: CASSRPGLAGGTGELFF.

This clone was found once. The CDR3 DNA is TGTGCCAGCAGTTTCCTCCAGGGGGCCGGGGAGCTGTTTTTT. Its translation is CASSFLQGAGELFF. The chain recombines TRBV2 with TRBJ2-2, with 7 bases fitting TRBD1. Germline assignment: CDR1 SNHLY and CDR2 FYNNEI. The V segment lost 5 bases and the J segment 6 bases; nucleotides outside the gene matches: 6. The CDR3 totals 14 residues.

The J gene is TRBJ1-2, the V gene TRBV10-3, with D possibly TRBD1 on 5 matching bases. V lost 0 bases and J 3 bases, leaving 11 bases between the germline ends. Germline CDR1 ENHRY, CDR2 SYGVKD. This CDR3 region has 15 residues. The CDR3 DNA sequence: TGTGCCATCAGTGAGTCGGGACGGGGGGACTATGGCTACACCTTC. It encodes CAISESGRGDYGYTF.

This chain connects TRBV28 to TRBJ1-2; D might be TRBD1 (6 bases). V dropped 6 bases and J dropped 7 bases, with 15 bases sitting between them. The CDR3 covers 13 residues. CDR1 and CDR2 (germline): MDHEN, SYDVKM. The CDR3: CASSPGQRVGYTF. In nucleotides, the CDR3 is TGTGCCAGCAGCCCGGGACAAAGGGTTGGCTACACCTTC.

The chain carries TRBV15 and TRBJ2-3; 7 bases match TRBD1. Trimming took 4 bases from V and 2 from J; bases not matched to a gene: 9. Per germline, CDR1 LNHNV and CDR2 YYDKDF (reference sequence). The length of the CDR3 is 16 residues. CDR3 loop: CATSKGQRLFTDTQYF. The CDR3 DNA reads TGTGCCACCAGCAAGGGACAGAGACTTTTCACAGATACGCAGTATTTT.

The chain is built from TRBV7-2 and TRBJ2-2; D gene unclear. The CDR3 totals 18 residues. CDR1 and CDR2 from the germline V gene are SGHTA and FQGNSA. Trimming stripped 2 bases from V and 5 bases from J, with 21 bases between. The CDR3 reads CASSLLPRLGRPTGELFF. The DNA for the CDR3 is TGTGCCAGCAGCTTACTTCCCCGACTCGGAAGACCTACCGGGGAGCTGTTTTTT.

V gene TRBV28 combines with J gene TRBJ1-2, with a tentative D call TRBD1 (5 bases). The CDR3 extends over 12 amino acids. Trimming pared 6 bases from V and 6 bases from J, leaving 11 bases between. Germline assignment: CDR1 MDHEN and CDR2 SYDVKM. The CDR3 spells CASSWEGHGYTF. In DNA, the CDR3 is TGTGCCAGCAGCTGGGAGGGACATGGCTACACCTTC.

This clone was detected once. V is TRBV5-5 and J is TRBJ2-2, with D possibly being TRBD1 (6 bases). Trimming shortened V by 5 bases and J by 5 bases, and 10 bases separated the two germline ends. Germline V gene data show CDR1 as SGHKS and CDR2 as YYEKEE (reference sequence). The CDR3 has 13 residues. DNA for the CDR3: TGTGCCAGCAGATTACAGGGAACCGGGGAGCTGTTTTTT. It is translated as CASRLQGTGELFF.

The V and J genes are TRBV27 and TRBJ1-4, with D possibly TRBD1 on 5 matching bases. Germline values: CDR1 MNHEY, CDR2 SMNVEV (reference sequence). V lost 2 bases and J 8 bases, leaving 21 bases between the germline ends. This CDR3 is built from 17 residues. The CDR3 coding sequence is TGTGCCAGCAGTTTAGTGAAGGGGAGGGGCGGTTTGGAAAAACTGTTTTTT. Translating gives CASSLVKGRGGLEKLFF.

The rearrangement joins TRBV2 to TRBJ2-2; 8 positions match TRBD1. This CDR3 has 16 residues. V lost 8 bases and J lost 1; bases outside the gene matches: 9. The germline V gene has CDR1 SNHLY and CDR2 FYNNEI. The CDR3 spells CASPSPGTGNTGELFF. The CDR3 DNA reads TGTGCCAGCCCGAGTCCTGGGACAGGGAACACCGGGGAGCTGTTTTTT.

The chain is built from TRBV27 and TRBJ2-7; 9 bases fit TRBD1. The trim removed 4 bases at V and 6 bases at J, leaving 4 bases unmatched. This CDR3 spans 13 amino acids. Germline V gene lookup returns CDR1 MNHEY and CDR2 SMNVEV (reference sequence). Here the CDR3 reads CASSWDRVAEQYF. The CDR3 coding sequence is TGTGCCAGCAGTTGGGACAGGGTGGCCGAGCAGTACTTC.

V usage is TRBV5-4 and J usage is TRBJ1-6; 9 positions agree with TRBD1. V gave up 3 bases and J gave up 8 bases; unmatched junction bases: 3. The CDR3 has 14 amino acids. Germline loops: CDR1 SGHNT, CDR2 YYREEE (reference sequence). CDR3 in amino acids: CASSSGQGHSPLHF. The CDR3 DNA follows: TGTGCCAGCAGCTCGGGACAGGGCCATTCACCCCTCCACTTT.

CDR3 nucleotides: TGTGCCATCAGTGCGGGACAGGGGTATCAGCCCCAGCATTTT. This gives the protein CAISAGQGYQPQHF. This chain connects TRBV10-3 to TRBJ1-5; 10 bases align to TRBD1. The CDR3 runs 14 residues. J lost 5 bases, V lost 4 bases, and 2 bases had no gene match. Germline lookup yields CDR1 ENHRY and CDR2 SYGVKD.

The CDR3 nucleotides are TGCGCCAGCAGTGAGTCAGGCAGGGGTTCCTACAATGAGCAGTTCTTC. Its translation: CASSESGRGSYNEQFF. The chain recombines TRBV10-1 with TRBJ2-1; weak D call: TRBD1 (6 bases). The germline V and J ends were trimmed by 0 bases and 1 base, with 10 bases remaining between them. The CDR3 extends over 16 amino acids. The germline V gene has CDR1 WNHNN and CDR2 SYGVQD (reference sequence).

As DNA, the CDR3 is TGTGCCAGCAGTTTGATAGGGGAAACTGAAGCTTTCTTT. Encoded protein: CASSLIGETEAFF. The chain uses TRBV28 and TRBJ1-1, with a weak D call TRBD1 (5 bases). This CDR3 has 13 residues. V gave up 3 bases and J gave up 5 bases, with 10 bases separating them. Germline CDR1 MDHEN, CDR2 SYDVKM.

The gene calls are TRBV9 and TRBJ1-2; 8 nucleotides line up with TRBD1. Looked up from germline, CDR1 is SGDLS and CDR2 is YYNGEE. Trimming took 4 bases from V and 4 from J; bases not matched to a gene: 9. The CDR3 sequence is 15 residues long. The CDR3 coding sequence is TGTGCCAGCAGCTCAGGGACAGGACTCGGCTATGGCTACACCTTC. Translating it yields CASSSGTGLGYGYTF.

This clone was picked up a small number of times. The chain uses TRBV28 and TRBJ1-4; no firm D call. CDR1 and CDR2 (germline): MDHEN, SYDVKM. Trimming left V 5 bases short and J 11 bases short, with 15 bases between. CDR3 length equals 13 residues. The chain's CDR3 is CASSPSPPRKLFF. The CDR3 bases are TGTGCCAGCAGTCCCTCCCCGCCGAGGAAACTGTTTTTT.

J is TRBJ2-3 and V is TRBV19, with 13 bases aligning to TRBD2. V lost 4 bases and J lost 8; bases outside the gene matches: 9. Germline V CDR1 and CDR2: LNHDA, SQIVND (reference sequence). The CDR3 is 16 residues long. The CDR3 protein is CASSNLGLAGAGTQYF. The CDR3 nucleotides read TGTGCCAGTAGTAACCTCGGACTAGCGGGAGCCGGTACGCAGTATTTT.

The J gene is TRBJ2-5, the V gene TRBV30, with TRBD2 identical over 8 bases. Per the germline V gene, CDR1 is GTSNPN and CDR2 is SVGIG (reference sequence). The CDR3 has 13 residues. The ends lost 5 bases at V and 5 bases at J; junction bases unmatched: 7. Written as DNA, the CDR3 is TGTGCCTGGGATCCGGGACTAGACGAGACCCAGTACTTC. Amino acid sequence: CAWDPGLDETQYF.

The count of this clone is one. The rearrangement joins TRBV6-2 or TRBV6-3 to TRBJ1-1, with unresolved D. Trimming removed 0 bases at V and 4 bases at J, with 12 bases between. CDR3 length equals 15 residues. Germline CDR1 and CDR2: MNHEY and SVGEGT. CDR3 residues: CASSYSREFGTEAFF. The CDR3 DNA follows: TGTGCCAGCAGTTACTCGAGGGAGTTTGGCACTGAAGCTTTCTTT.

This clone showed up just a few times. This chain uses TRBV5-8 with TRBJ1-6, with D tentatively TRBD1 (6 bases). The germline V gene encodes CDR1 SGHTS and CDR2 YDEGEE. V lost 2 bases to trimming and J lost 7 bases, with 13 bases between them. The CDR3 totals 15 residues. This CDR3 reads CASSFLEGGNSPLHF. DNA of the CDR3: TGTGCCAGCAGCTTTTTAGAAGGGGGAAATTCACCCCTCCACTTT.

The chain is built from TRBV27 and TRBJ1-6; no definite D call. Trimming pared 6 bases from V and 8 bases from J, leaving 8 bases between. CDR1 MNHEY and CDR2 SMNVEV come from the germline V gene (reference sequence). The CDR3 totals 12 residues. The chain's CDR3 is CASRQMDSPLHF. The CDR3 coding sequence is TGTGCCAGCAGACAGATGGATTCACCCCTCCACTTT.

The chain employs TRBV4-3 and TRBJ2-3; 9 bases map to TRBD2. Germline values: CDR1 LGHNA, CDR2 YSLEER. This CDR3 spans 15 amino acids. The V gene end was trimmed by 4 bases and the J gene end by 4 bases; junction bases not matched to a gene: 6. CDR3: CASSLSGRIPDTQYF. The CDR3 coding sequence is TGCGCCAGCAGCCTAAGCGGGAGGATCCCAGATACGCAGTATTTT.

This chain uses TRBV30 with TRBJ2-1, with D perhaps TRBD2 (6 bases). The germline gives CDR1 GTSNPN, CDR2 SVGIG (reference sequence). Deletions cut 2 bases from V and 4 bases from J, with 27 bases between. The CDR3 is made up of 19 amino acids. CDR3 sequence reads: CAWSQWLDPDYGSYNEQFF. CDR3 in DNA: TGTGCCTGGAGTCAATGGCTCGACCCGGACTACGGATCGTACAATGAGCAGTTCTTC.